This TCR beta chain came from a study of blood T cell repertoires in COVID-19. Study overall: Donors in the United States, Italy and Spain gave samples during acute or convalescent COVID-19.

The CDR3 covers 15 residues. J lost 6 bases, V lost 6 bases, and 13 bases had no gene match. Germline CDR1 is MDHEN and CDR2 is SYDVKM. Enrollees, roughly 18 to 90 years old, lived in roughly 24 US areas. Clinical history as reported by participants underpinned cohort assignment. Donors in Cohort 3 who had recovered were those with two negative PCRs, healthcare professional clearance, or resolution of their symptoms. Generated by immunoSEQ multiplex PCR, the TCRdb table keeps only in-frame clones and is missing some. Of hundreds of thousands of clones in the sample, 80% to 90% are singletons; the top ten hold 0.95% to 1.5%.

The chain joins TRBV28 to TRBJ2-7, with 8 bases fitting TRBD2. The specimen sequenced was PBMCs or T cells enriched from blood (not recorded which). The TCR was taken from a man aged 25 to 40 who had recovered from COVID-19. CDR3 nucleotides: TGTGCCAGCAGCGAGGGGGGACTAGACCGATCCGAGCAGTACTTC. This gives the protein CASSEGGLDRSEQYF. The full variable domain, rest sourced from reference TRBV28 and TRBJ2-7, is DVKVTQSSRYLVKRTGEKVFLECVQDMDHENMFWYRQDPGLGLRLIYFSYDVKMKEKGDIPEGYSVSREKKERFSLILESASTNQTSMYLCASSEGGLDRSEQYFGPGTRLTVT.